The present entry profiles one TCR beta chain with its context. Its matching antigen is unknown. This sample was taken from a study of a mutant IDH1 vaccine in newly diagnosed glioma. Study-wide context: Patients were started on vaccination 4-6 weeks after radiotherapy alone, or with temozolomide cycles. Receipt of radiotherapy, temozolomide, or both preceded the study, and most received both. Study-wide points: Apparently unrelated to pseudoprogression were changes in the top peripheral T cell clonotypes. Altogether, 80% to 95% of patients exhibited vaccine-induced immune responses.

The length of the CDR3 is 11 residues. V lost 5 bases, J lost 5 bases, and 7 bases lay in between. CDR1 and CDR2 from the germline V gene are SGHAT and FQDESV (reference sequence). Measured with immunoSEQ multiplex PCR; TCRdb has only the in-frame clones, and not every one. There are 40,000 to 50,000 clones in the sample; 78% occur only once, and around 5.8% lies in the top ten. Time point meaning: week 23, last vaccination. The investigators gave 300 ug of mutant IDH1 20-mer peptide in each vaccine dose, together with topical imiquimod. This chain joins TRBV11-1 and TRBJ2-7; D uncertain. The TCR comes from a woman between 35 and 50 years old with glioma. Some clones in this sample may be carry-over from other donors' samples. Sequences were derived from PBMCs, sampled from a glioma patient whose treatment included an IDH1 peptide vaccine. CDR3 loop: CASSLSHEQYF. The CDR3 bases are TGTGCCAGCAGCCTATCCCACGAGCAGTACTTC.